This T cell receptor beta chain was sequenced in a study of T cells in tuberculosis. Study conclusions and caveats: Smaller alpha distances in active tuberculosis partly reflected shorter CDR3-alpha lengths.

About this clone: Its antigen is still unknown.

The trim removed 4 bases at V and 7 bases at J, leaving 15 bases unmatched. The CDR3 covers 16 residues. The germline CDR1 and CDR2 sequences are SGHDN and FVKESK. The data were produced by immunoSEQ multiplex PCR, yet TCRdb's version contains in-frame clones alone and is incomplete. The repertoire has 33,000 or so clones, more than 85% of them found once; the top ten carry 5.5% to 8%. This chain uses TRBV14 with TRBJ2-7; 8 bases are a match to TRBD1. The sample consisted of PBMCs. The sequence was collected from a donor aged 10 to 29 with latent tuberculosis or without tuberculosis infection. DNA of the CDR3: TGTGCCAGCAGCCCCTTGATGCCAGGGGGCCCCCCGGAGCAGTACTTC. As protein: CASSPLMPGGPPEQYF.